This T cell receptor beta chain stems from a study of CD8 T cells in Susac syndrome. General study results and limits: The study acknowledged a relatively small number of individuals in its TCR sequencing and HLA analysis.

Concerning this clonotype: Its specificity is not known.

From blood CD8+ and CD4+ T cells, the TCR beta chain was sequenced. TEMRA cells were FACS-enriched, while CD8+ and CD4+ T cells were negatively isolated. CDR1 is MGHRA and CDR2 is YSYEKL in the germline V gene. This CDR3 region has 15 residues. Trimming at V came to 2 bases and at J to 5 bases, leaving 5 bases not matched to a gene. Reverse transcription of roughly 0.45 to 1 ug RNA used random hexamers. The CDR3 of TCR beta was amplified by immunoSEQ multiplex PCR across 54 Vbeta and 13 Jbeta. TCRdb re-analysed the immunoSEQ multiplex PCR reads in MiXCR, keeping a single row per CDR3 protein. Of 350,000 to 550,000 distinct CDR3 sequences in the sample, approximately 85% were seen once.

The clonotype originates from a human donor with multiple sclerosis. The chain is built from TRBV4-1 and TRBJ2-5, with 10 bases identical to TRBD2. Sample: CD8+ T cells from PBMCs. The CDR3 coding sequence is TGCGCCAGCAGCCAAAGCGGGGGGGCCGGGGAGACCCAGTACTTC. It is translated as CASSQSGGAGETQYF.